This T cell receptor beta chain was captured by sequencing in a study of T-cell memory formation after mild COVID-19. Study-level findings and limits: Clonal second-wave expansions that peaked on day 37 had unconfirmed SARS-CoV-2 specificity.

Germline-derived CDR1 and CDR2 are LGHNA and YNFKEQ. The CDR3 spans 13 residues. Trimming stripped 1 base from V and 2 bases from J, with 6 bases between. TCRdb re-called the 5' RACE reads through MiXCR, storing one row per CDR3 protein. The sample lists 200,000 to 250,000 distinct CDR3 sequences, around 8.8% seen once, with approximately 3.3% in the top ten. In its sample, this clonotype was seen a few times. Its antigen is unidentified. This sequence originates from a man younger than 35 who had mild COVID-19 (a few samples of this study predate the infection). Cell type and time point are not known. The chain has TRBV4-2 and TRBJ2-7; no reliable D call. Material for sequencing was PBMCs or a T cell subset sorted from them (not recorded which). The CDR3 protein is CASSQVQTYEQYF. The CDR3 DNA sequence: TGTGCCAGCAGCCAAGTCCAAACCTACGAGCAGTACTTC.